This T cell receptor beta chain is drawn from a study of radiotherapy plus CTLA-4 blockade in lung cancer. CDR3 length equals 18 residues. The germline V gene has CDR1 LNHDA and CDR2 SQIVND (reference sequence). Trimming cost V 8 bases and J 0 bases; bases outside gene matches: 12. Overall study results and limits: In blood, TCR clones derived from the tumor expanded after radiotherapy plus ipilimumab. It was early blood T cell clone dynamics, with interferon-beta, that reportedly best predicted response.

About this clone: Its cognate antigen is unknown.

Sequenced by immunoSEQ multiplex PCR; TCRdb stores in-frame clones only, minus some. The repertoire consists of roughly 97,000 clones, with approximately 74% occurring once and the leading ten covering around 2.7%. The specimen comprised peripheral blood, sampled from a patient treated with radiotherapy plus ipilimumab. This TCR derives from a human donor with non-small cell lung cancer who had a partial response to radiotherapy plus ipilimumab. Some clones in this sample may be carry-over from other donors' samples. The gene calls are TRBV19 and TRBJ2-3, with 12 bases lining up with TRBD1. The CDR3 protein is CASGGGTGGHPSTDTQYF. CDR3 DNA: TGTGCCAGTGGAGGCGGGACAGGGGGCCACCCTAGCACAGATACGCAGTATTTT. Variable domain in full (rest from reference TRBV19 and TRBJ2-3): DGGITQSPKYLFRKEGQNVTLSCEQNLNHDAMYWYRQDPGQGLRLIYYSQIVNDFQKGDIAEGYSVSREKKESFPLTVTSAQKNPTAFYLCASGGGTGGHPSTDTQYFGPGTRLTVL.